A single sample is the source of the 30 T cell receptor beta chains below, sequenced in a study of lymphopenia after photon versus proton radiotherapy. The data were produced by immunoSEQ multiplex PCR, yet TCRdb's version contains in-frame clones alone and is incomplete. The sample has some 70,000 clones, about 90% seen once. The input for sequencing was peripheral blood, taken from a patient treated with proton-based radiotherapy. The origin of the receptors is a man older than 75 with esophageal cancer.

The CDR3 bases are TGCGCCAGCAGCTTGGGTTTTCGGGACAGGGAGTTAGCTTTCTTT. Translation gives CASSLGFRDRELAFF. J is TRBJ1-1 and V is TRBV5-1; TRBD1 aligns across 9 bases. The CDR3 length is 15 residues. Germline CDR1 reads SGHRS; CDR2 reads YFSETQ. The ends lost 0 bases at V and 10 bases at J; junction bases unmatched: 10. The entire variable domain, with the rest obtained from reference TRBV5-1 and TRBJ1-1, is as follows: KAGVTQTPRYLIKTRGQQVTLSCSPISGHRSVSWYQQTPGQGLQFLFEYFSETQRNKGNFPGRFSGRQFSNSRSEMNVSTLELGDSALYLCASSLGFRDRELAFFGQGTRLTVV.

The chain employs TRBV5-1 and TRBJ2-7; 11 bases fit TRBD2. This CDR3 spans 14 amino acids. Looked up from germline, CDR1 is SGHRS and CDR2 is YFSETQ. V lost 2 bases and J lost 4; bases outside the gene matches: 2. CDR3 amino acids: CASSFTSGSYEQYF. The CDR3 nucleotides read TGCGCCAGCAGCTTTACTAGCGGGAGTTACGAGCAGTACTTC. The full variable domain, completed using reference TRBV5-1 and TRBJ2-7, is KAGVTQTPRYLIKTRGQQVTLSCSPISGHRSVSWYQQTPGQGLQFLFEYFSETQRNKGNFPGRFSGRQFSNSRSEMNVSTLELGDSALYLCASSFTSGSYEQYFGPGTRLTVT.

The CDR3 coding sequence is TGTGCCACCAGCAGAGGGACCTCGCTCTCCTATGGCTACACCTTC. It specifies CATSRGTSLSYGYTF. This sequence joins TRBV15 and TRBJ1-2; no reliable D call. Trimming left V 1 base short and J 4 bases short, with 13 bases between. This CDR3 has 15 amino acids. Germline V gene sequence: CDR1 LNHNV, CDR2 YYDKDF (reference sequence). The full variable domain, with the rest looked up from reference TRBV15 and TRBJ1-2, is DAMVIQNPRYQVTQFGKPVTLSCSQTLNHNVMYWYQQKSSQAPKLLFHYYDKDFNNEADTPDNFQSRRPNTSFCFLDIRSPGLGDTAMYLCATSRGTSLSYGYTFGSGTRLTVV.

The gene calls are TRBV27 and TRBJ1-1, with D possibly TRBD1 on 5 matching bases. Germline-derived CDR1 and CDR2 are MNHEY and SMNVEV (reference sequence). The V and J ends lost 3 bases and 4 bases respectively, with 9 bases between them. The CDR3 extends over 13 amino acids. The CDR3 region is CASSFWRGTEAFF. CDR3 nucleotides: TGTGCCAGCAGTTTTTGGAGGGGCACTGAAGCTTTCTTT.

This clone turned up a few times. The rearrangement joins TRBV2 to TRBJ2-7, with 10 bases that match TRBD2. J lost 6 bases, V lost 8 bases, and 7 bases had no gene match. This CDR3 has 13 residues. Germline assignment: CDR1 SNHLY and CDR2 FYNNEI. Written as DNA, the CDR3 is TGTGCCAGCGCCGGGACTAGCGCCCCCGAGCAGTACTTC. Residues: CASAGTSAPEQYF. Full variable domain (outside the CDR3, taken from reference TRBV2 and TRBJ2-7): EPEVTQTPSHQVTQMGQEVILRCVPISNHLYFYWYRQILGQKVEFLVSFYNNEISEKSEIFDDQFSVERPDGSNFTLKIRSTKLEDSAMYFCASAGTSAPEQYFGPGTRLTVT.

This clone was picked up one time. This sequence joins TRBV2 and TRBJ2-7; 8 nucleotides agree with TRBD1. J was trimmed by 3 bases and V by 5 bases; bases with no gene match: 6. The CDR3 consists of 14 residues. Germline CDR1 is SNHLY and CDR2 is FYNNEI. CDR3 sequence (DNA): TGTGCCAGCAGTTCCCAGGACAGGGTCTACGAGCAGTACTTC. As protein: CASSSQDRVYEQYF.

The CDR3 is CASSLLPNTEAFF. CDR3 sequence (DNA): TGTGCCAGCAGCTTACTACCGAACACTGAAGCTTTCTTT. The J gene is TRBJ1-1, the V gene TRBV7-2; unclear D gene. The CDR3 extends over 13 amino acids. Per germline, CDR1 SGHTA and CDR2 FQGNSA. The germline V and J ends were trimmed by 2 bases and 1 base, with 5 bases remaining between them.

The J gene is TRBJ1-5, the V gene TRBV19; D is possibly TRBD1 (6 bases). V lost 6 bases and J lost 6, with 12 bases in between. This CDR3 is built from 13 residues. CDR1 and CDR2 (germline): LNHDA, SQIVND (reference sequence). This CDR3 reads CASSPAGVQPQHF. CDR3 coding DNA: TGTGCCAGTAGCCCCGCAGGGGTTCAGCCCCAGCATTTT.

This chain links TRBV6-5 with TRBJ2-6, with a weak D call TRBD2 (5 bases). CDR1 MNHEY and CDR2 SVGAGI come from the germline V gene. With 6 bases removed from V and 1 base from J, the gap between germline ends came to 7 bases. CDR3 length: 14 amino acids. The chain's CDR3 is CASRSGSGANVLTF. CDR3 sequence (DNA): TGTGCCAGCAGAAGCGGTTCTGGGGCCAACGTCCTGACTTTC.

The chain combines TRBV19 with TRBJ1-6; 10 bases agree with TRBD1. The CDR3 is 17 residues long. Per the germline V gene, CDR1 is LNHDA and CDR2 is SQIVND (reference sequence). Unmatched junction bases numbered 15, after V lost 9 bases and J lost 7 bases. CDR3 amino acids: CASRPLDRGRRNSPLHF. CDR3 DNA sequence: TGTGCCAGCCGCCCCCTCGACAGGGGGCGAAGGAATTCACCCCTCCACTTT.

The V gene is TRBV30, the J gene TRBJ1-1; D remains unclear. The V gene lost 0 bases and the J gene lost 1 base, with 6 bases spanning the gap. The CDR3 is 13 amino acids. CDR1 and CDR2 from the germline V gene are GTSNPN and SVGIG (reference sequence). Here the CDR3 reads CAWSVEGNTEAFF. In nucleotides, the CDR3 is TGTGCCTGGAGTGTAGAGGGGAACACTGAAGCTTTCTTT.

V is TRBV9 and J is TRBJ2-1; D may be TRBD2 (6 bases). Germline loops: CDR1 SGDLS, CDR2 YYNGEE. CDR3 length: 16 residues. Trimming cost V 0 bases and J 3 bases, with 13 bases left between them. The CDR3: CASSVEVGLGYNEQFF. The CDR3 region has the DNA TGTGCCAGCAGCGTAGAAGTGGGACTCGGCTACAATGAGCAGTTCTTC.

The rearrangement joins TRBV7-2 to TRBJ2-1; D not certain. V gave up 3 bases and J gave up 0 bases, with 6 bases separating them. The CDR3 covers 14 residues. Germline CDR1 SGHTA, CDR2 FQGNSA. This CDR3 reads CASSFQSSYNEQFF. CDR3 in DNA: TGTGCCAGCAGCTTCCAGAGCTCCTACAATGAGCAGTTCTTC. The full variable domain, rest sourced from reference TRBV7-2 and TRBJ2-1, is GAGVSQSPSNKVTEKGKDVELRCDPISGHTALYWYRQSLGQGLEFLIYFQGNSAPDKSGLPSDRFSAERTGGSVSTLTIQRTQQEDSAVYLCASSFQSSYNEQFFGPGTRLTVL.

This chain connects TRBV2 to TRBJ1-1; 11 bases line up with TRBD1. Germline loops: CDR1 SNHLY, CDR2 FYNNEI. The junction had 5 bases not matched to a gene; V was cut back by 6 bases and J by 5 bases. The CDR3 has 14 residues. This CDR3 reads CASSKGTGGTEAFF. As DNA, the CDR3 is TGTGCCAGCAGCAAAGGGACAGGGGGAACTGAAGCTTTCTTT.

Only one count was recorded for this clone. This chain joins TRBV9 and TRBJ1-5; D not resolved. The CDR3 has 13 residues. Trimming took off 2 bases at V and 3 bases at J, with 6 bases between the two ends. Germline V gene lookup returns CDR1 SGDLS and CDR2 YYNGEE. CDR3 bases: TGTGCCAGCAGCGTTGACATCAATCAGCCCCAGCATTTT. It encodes CASSVDINQPQHF.

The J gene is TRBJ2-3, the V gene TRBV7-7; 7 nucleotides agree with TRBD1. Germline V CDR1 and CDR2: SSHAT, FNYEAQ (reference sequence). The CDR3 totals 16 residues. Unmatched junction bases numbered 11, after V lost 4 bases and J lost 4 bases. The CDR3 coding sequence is TGTGCCAGCAGCTCGGGCCTCGACAGGGCCGCAGATACGCAGTATTTT. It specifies CASSSGLDRAADTQYF.

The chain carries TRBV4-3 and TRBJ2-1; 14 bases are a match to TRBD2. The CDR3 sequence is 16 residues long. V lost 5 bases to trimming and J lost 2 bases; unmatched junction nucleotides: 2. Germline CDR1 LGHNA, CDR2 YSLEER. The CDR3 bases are TGCGCCAGCAGCTCGGGACTAGCGGGGGCCTACAATGAGCAGTTCTTC. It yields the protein CASSSGLAGAYNEQFF.

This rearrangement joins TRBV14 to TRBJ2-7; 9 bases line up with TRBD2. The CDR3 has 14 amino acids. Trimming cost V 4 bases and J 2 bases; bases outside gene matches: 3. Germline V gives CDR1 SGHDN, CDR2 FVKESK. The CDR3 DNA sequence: TGTGCCAGCAGCCTACCTAGCGGGGCCTACGAGCAGTACTTC. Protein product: CASSLPSGAYEQYF. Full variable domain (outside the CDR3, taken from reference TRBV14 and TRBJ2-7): EAGVTQFPSHSVIEKGQTVTLRCDPISGHDNLYWYRRVMGKEIKFLLHFVKESKQDESGMPNNRFLAERTGGTYSTLKVQPAELEDSGVYFCASSLPSGAYEQYFGPGTRLTVT.

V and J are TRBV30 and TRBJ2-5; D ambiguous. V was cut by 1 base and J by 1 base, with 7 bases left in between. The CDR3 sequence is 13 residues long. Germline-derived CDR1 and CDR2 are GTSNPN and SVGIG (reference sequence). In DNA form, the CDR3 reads TGTGCCTGGAGTGGGGTGATCCAAGAGACCCAGTACTTC. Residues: CAWSGVIQETQYF.

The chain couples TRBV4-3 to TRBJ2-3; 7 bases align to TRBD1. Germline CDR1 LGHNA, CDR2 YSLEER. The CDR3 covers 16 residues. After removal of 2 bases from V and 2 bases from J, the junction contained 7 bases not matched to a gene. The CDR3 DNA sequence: TGCGCCAGCAGCCAATTAGACAGGGCCTACACAGATACGCAGTATTTT. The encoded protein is CASSQLDRAYTDTQYF.

The CDR3 DNA follows: TGCGCCAGCAAACAAACACAGAATAATGAAAAACTGTTTTTT. This codes for CASKQTQNNEKLFF. J is TRBJ1-4 and V is TRBV5-1; D call uncertain. V was shortened by 6 bases and J by 4 bases, with 13 bases between the two germline ends. The germline V gene encodes CDR1 SGHRS and CDR2 YFSETQ. The CDR3 is 14 residues long.

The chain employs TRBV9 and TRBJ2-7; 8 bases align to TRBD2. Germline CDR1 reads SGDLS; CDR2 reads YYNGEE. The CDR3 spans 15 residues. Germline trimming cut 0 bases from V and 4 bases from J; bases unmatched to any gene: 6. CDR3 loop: CASSVGITSGYEQYF. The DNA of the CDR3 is TGTGCCAGCAGCGTAGGAATTACTAGCGGTTACGAGCAGTACTTC.

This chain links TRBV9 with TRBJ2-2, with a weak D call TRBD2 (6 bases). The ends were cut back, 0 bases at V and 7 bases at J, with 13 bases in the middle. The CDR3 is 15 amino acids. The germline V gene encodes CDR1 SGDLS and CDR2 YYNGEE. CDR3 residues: CASSVAGLGDGELFF. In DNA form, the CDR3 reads TGTGCCAGCAGCGTAGCGGGACTGGGGGACGGGGAGCTGTTTTTT. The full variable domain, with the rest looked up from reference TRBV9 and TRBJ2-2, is DSGVTQTPKHLITATGQRVTLRCSPRSGDLSVYWYQQSLDQGLQFLIQYYNGEERAKGNILERFSAQQFPDLHSELNLSSLELGDSALYFCASSVAGLGDGELFFGEGSRLTVL.

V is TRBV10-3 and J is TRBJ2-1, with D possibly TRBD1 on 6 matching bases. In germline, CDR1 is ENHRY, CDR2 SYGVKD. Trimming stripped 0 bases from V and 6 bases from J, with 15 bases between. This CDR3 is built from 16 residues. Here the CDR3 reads CAISESGAQTSNEQFF. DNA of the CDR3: TGTGCCATCAGTGAGTCGGGGGCCCAGACGAGCAATGAGCAGTTCTTC.

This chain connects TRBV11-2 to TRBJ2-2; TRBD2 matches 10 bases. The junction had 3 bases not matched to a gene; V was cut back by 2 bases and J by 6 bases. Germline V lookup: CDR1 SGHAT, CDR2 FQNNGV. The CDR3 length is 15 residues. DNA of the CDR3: TGTGCCAGCAGCTTAACTAGCGGGGTCCCCGGGGAGCTGTTTTTT. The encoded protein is CASSLTSGVPGELFF.

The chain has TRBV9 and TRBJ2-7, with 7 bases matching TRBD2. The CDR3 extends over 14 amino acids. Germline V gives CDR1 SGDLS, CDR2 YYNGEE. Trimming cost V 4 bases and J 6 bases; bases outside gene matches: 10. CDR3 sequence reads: CASSPRGSYSEQYF. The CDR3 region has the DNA TGTGCCAGCAGCCCCCGCGGGAGCTACAGCGAGCAGTACTTC.

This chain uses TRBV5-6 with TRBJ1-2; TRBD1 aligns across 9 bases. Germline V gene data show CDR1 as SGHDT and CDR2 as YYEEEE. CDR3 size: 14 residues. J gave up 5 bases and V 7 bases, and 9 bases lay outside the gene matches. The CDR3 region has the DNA TGTGCCAGCGGCTCCGGGACAGGGATATATGGCTACACCTTC. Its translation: CASGSGTGIYGYTF.

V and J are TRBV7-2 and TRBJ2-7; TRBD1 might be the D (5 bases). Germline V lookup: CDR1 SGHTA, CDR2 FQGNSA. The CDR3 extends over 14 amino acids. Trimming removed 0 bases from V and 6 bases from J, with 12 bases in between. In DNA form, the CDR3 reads TGTGCCAGCAGCTTAGCCTCAAGGGGCACCGAGCAGTACTTC. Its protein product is CASSLASRGTEQYF.

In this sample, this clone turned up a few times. The CDR3 coding sequence is TGTGCCTGGGAACCACAGGGGGTTAATTTGGCTTTCTTT. It encodes CAWEPQGVNLAFF. V and J are TRBV30 and TRBJ1-1, with 8 bases lining up with TRBD1. Trimming at V came to 5 bases and at J to 11 bases, leaving 13 bases not matched to a gene. Germline V gene sequence: CDR1 GTSNPN, CDR2 SVGIG (reference sequence). The CDR3 contains 13 residues.

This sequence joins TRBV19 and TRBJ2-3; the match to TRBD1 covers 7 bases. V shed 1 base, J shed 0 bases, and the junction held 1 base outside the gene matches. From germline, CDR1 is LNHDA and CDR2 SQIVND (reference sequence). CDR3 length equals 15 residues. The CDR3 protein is CASSIGQGSTDTQYF. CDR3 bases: TGTGCCAGTAGTATAGGACAGGGAAGCACAGATACGCAGTATTTT. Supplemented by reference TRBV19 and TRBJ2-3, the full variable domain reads DGGITQSPKYLFRKEGQNVTLSCEQNLNHDAMYWYRQDPGQGLRLIYYSQIVNDFQKGDIAEGYSVSREKKESFPLTVTSAQKNPTAFYLCASSIGQGSTDTQYFGPGTRLTVL.